One TCR beta chain is described in this entry. Per the authors' pipeline: By means of reference gene primer amplification, nucleated cell counts were estimated. Generated by immunoSEQ multiplex PCR, the TCRdb table keeps only in-frame clones and is missing some. V, J and clone size reflect that table, while D and trimming were determined from the DNA. Of tens of thousands of clones listed, about 91% are singletons. In germline, CDR1 is MNHEY, CDR2 SVGAGI. The V gene lost 8 bases and the J gene lost 4 bases, with 9 bases spanning the gap. This CDR3 is 12 amino acids long. These data are taken from a study of blood T cell repertoires in COVID-19. Study-level background: Whether acute or convalescent, the COVID-19 samples came from the United States, Italy and Spain. PBMCs, B-cell-depleted T cells, or T cells provided the cDNA or gDNA that made up the material.

This TCR derives from a human donor with active COVID-19. The donor label of this sample is uncertain. The chain carries TRBV6-5 and TRBJ1-5; D remains unclear. The sample was peripheral blood. CDR3: CASGQANQPQHF. The CDR3 DNA reads TGTGCCAGCGGTCAGGCTAATCAGCCCCAGCATTTT.